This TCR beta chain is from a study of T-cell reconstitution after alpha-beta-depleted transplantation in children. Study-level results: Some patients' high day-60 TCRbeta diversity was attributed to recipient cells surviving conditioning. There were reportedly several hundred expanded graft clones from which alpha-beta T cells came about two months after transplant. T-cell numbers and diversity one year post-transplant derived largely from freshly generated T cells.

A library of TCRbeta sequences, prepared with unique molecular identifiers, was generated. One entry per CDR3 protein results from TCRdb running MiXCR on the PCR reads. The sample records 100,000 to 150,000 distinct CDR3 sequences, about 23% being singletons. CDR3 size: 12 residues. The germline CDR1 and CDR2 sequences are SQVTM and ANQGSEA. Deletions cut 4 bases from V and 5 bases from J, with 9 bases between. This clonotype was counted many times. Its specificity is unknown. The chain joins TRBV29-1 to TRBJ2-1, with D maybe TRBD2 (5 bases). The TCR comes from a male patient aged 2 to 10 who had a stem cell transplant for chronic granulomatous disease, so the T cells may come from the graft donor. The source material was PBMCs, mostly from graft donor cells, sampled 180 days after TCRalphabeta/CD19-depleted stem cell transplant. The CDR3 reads CSVVVGDNEQFF. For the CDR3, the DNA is TGCAGCGTTGTTGTCGGGGACAATGAGCAGTTCTTC.